The TCR beta chain described here comes from a study of blood T cell repertoires in COVID-19. On the study more broadly: Material from acute and convalescent COVID-19 was sourced from the United States, Italy and Spain. Sources were T cells, B-cell-depleted T cells, or PBMCs; the material itself was cDNA or gDNA.

The CDR3 is made up of 13 amino acids. The germline V gene encodes CDR1 LNHDA and CDR2 SQIVND (reference sequence). The V and J ends lost 6 bases and 4 bases respectively, with 12 bases between them. Authors' methods: Scientists estimated how many nucleated cells there were by amplifying reference gene primers. Some clones are missing from TCRdb's copy, which holds only in-frame ones; the method was immunoSEQ multiplex PCR. D and trimming were read from the DNA, whereas the V and J calls and clone size are those reported in that table. Among around 80,000 clones, about 80% were seen once, and the ten largest hold about 5.7%.

The chain is built from TRBV19 and TRBJ1-2, with D tentatively TRBD1 (6 bases). This sequence originates from a man in his forties or fifties with active or convalescent COVID-19. The specimen sequenced was peripheral blood. The CDR3 DNA sequence: TGTGCCAGTAGGGGGGACAACCGCTATGGCTACACCTTC. Its protein product is CASRGDNRYGYTF.